The rows below give T cell receptor beta chains drawn from one sample of a study of blood T cells in healthy people across ages. TCRdb reprocessed the 5' RACE reads via MiXCR and lists one record per CDR3 protein. The profile covers 800,000 to 950,000 distinct CDR3 sequences, with roughly 29% appearing a single time and about 10% taken by the ten largest. This sample also belongs to another study, concerning T cells of mothers and their children.

Input material: blood. These receptors all come from a woman between 40 and 50 years old in good health. The CDR3 runs from the conserved cysteine through the conserved F or W. The order of the fields is V gene, clone size, D gene, J gene, CDR3 DNA, CDR3 protein. The D gene is left open where the match is weak. Rows may omit the clone size; those that give it use once, few, many or a size class.

v_gene: TRBV7-8
abundance: many
d_gene: TRBD1
j_gene: TRBJ1-2
CDR3nt: TGTGCCAGCAGCACAAGGACAGGGAGGTCTGGCTACACCTTC
CDR3aa: CASSTRTGRSGYTF

v_gene: TRBV7-2
abundance: .
d_gene: TRBD1
j_gene: TRBJ1-2
CDR3nt: TGTGCCAGCAGCTTAGGGACAGGGAATAACGGCTACACCTTC
CDR3aa: CASSLGTGNNGYTF

v_gene: TRBV20-1
abundance: .
d_gene: TRBD2
j_gene: TRBJ2-5
CDR3nt: TGCAGTGCCTTCACTAGCGGCCAAGAGACCCAGTACTTC
CDR3aa: CSAFTSGQETQYF

v_gene: TRBV27
abundance: .
d_gene: TRBD1
j_gene: TRBJ1-1
CDR3nt: TGTGCCAGCAACGAGGCAGGGGGAATAACTGAAGCTTTCTTT
CDR3aa: CASNEAGGITEAFF

v_gene: TRBV20-1
abundance: .
d_gene: .
j_gene: TRBJ2-1
CDR3nt: TGCAGTGCTAGAGATCTGTCGGGCGGGGTCTCCTACAATGAGCAGTTCTTC
CDR3aa: CSARDLSGGVSYNEQFF

v_gene: TRBV15
abundance: many
d_gene: .
j_gene: TRBJ2-5
CDR3nt: TGTGCCACCAGCAGAGGACCCTCAAAAGAGACCCAGTACTTC
CDR3aa: CATSRGPSKETQYF

v_gene: TRBV30
abundance: .
d_gene: .
j_gene: TRBJ2-7
CDR3nt: TGTGCCTGGGGGGCTTCCTACGAGCAGTACTTC
CDR3aa: CAWGASYEQYF

v_gene: TRBV28
abundance: .
d_gene: .
j_gene: TRBJ1-2
CDR3nt: TGTGCCAGCAGTACCCGGGACTATGGCTACACCTTC
CDR3aa: CASSTRDYGYTF

v_gene: TRBV14
abundance: .
d_gene: .
j_gene: TRBJ1-2
CDR3nt: TGTGCCAGCAGCCAAGTAACGGGGGGCGTTATCGGCTACACCTTC
CDR3aa: CASSQVTGGVIGYTF

v_gene: TRBV29-1
abundance: .
d_gene: .
j_gene: TRBJ2-7
CDR3nt: TGCAGCGTTGGAGGGGGCGGGGGAGAGGACTACGAGCAGTACTTC
CDR3aa: CSVGGGGGEDYEQYF

v_gene: TRBV14
abundance: few
d_gene: .
j_gene: TRBJ2-2
CDR3nt: TGTGCCAGCAGCCAAGTTAGCCCGCGATTGTTTTTT
CDR3aa: CASSQVSPRLFF

v_gene: TRBV6-1
abundance: few
d_gene: TRBD1
j_gene: TRBJ2-5
CDR3nt: TGTGCCAGCAGTGAAGCCTGGACAGGGGAGACCCAGTACTTC
CDR3aa: CASSEAWTGETQYF

v_gene: TRBV28
abundance: few
d_gene: .
j_gene: TRBJ2-6
CDR3nt: TGTGCCAGCAGCACAGGGACCTCTGGGGCCAACGTCCTGACTTTC
CDR3aa: CASSTGTSGANVLTF

v_gene: TRBV15
abundance: .
d_gene: .
j_gene: TRBJ2-5
CDR3nt: TGTGCCACCAGCTTACTTAGGGAGACCCAGTACTTC
CDR3aa: CATSLLRETQYF

v_gene: TRBV12-3/TRBV12-4
abundance: few
d_gene: TRBD1
j_gene: TRBJ1-2
CDR3nt: TGTGTCAGCAGGGGGCGGGGACCCCTGGGGGGCTACACCTTC
CDR3aa: CVSRGRGPLGGYTF

v_gene: TRBV20-1
abundance: many
d_gene: TRBD1
j_gene: TRBJ2-7
CDR3nt: TGCAGTGCTGCTGACAGGGCTCGCTCCTACGAGCAGTACTTC
CDR3aa: CSAADRARSYEQYF

v_gene: TRBV20-1
abundance: .
d_gene: .
j_gene: TRBJ1-1
CDR3nt: TGCAGTGCTCTAGGGACGGCGAACACTGAAGCTTTCTTT
CDR3aa: CSALGTANTEAFF

v_gene: TRBV28
abundance: .
d_gene: TRBD1
j_gene: TRBJ2-5
CDR3nt: TGTGCCAGCAGTTCCCCCGGACAGGGCGATGAGCAGTACTTC
CDR3aa: CASSSPGQGDEQYF

v_gene: TRBV29-1
abundance: many
d_gene: TRBD2
j_gene: TRBJ2-1
CDR3nt: TGCAGCGTTGATCGGCTTAGCGGGGGTAGAGGCAATGAGCAGTTCTTC
CDR3aa: CSVDRLSGGRGNEQFF

v_gene: TRBV29-1
abundance: few
d_gene: .
j_gene: TRBJ2-5
CDR3nt: TGCAGCGTTGAAGATCGATGGTCAGGGAACCCTGACCAAGAGACCCAGTACTTC
CDR3aa: CSVEDRWSGNPDQETQYF

v_gene: TRBV6-2/TRBV6-3
abundance: .
d_gene: TRBD2
j_gene: TRBJ2-7
CDR3nt: TGTGCCAGCAGTTATAAGGGCGGACTAGCGGCCCCCTACGAGCAGTACTTC
CDR3aa: CASSYKGGLAAPYEQYF

v_gene: TRBV7-3
abundance: few
d_gene: TRBD2
j_gene: TRBJ2-2
CDR3nt: TGTGCCAGCAGCCTTAGTCCTCCTGGGACTAGCGGGCCAAGGACCGGGGAGCTGTTTTTT
CDR3aa: CASSLSPPGTSGPRTGELFF

v_gene: TRBV28
abundance: many
d_gene: .
j_gene: TRBJ2-7
CDR3nt: TGTGCCAGCAGCGCCCCCGGATTATACGAGCAGTACTTC
CDR3aa: CASSAPGLYEQYF

v_gene: TRBV5-1
abundance: .
d_gene: TRBD1
j_gene: TRBJ2-1
CDR3nt: TGCGCCAGCAGGGCCGGGACAGGGTTGCACAATGAGCAGTTCTTC
CDR3aa: CASRAGTGLHNEQFF

v_gene: TRBV7-3
abundance: many
d_gene: TRBD2
j_gene: TRBJ2-1
CDR3nt: TGTGCCAGCAGCTTAACCGCACTAGCGGACTACAATGAGCAGTTCTTC
CDR3aa: CASSLTALADYNEQFF

v_gene: TRBV5-1
abundance: many
d_gene: .
j_gene: TRBJ2-5
CDR3nt: TGCGCCAGCAGCTTGGTAGTAGATGAGACCCAGTACTTC
CDR3aa: CASSLVVDETQYF

v_gene: TRBV5-1
abundance: many
d_gene: .
j_gene: TRBJ2-5
CDR3nt: TGCGCCAGCAGCATGGGATCCCAAGGAGAGACCCAGTACTTC
CDR3aa: CASSMGSQGETQYF

v_gene: TRBV27
abundance: .
d_gene: TRBD1
j_gene: TRBJ2-4
CDR3nt: TGTGCCAGCAGTAGCCTCGGGACAGGGGGCAAAAACATTCAGTACTTC
CDR3aa: CASSSLGTGGKNIQYF

v_gene: TRBV5-8
abundance: .
d_gene: TRBD2
j_gene: TRBJ2-5
CDR3nt: TGTGCCAGCACCACGGGACTAGCGGGGGTGACGACCCAGTACTTC
CDR3aa: CASTTGLAGVTTQYF

v_gene: TRBV15
abundance: .
d_gene: TRBD2
j_gene: TRBJ2-3
CDR3nt: TGTGCCACCAGCAGAGATGGACTAGCGGGGGTGGATACGCAGTATTTT
CDR3aa: CATSRDGLAGVDTQYF

v_gene: TRBV12-3/TRBV12-4
abundance: .
d_gene: TRBD1
j_gene: TRBJ1-2
CDR3nt: TGTGCCAGCAGTTTAGCGGGGGGACAGGGAAACTATGGCTACACCTTC
CDR3aa: CASSLAGGQGNYGYTF

v_gene: TRBV6-5
abundance: few
d_gene: .
j_gene: TRBJ1-4
CDR3nt: TGTGCCAGCAGTTACTCGCAGGGTCAGGGTGAAAAACTGTTTTTT
CDR3aa: CASSYSQGQGEKLFF

v_gene: TRBV29-1
abundance: many
d_gene: .
j_gene: TRBJ1-1
CDR3nt: TGCAGCGTTGAAGATGGCAGGGGAGTCTACACTGAAGCTTTCTTT
CDR3aa: CSVEDGRGVYTEAFF

v_gene: TRBV4-3
abundance: many
d_gene: TRBD2
j_gene: TRBJ2-5
CDR3nt: TGCGCCAGCAGCCAATCACTAGCGTGGGGGGAGACCCAGTACTTC
CDR3aa: CASSQSLAWGETQYF

v_gene: TRBV29-1
abundance: .
d_gene: .
j_gene: TRBJ1-1
CDR3nt: TGCAGCGTTGATGGGGGTGAGGGCACTGAAGCTTTCTTT
CDR3aa: CSVDGGEGTEAFF

v_gene: TRBV10-3
abundance: .
d_gene: TRBD1
j_gene: TRBJ1-2
CDR3nt: TGTGCCATCAGTGAGTCGCCGGGACAGGGGAGTGTTGGCTACACCTTC
CDR3aa: CAISESPGQGSVGYTF

v_gene: TRBV5-1
abundance: .
d_gene: TRBD2
j_gene: TRBJ2-3
CDR3nt: TGCGCCAGTGCCGGACTAGCGGGATTCGGAACAGATACGCAGTATTTT
CDR3aa: CASAGLAGFGTDTQYF

v_gene: TRBV10-2
abundance: .
d_gene: .
j_gene: TRBJ2-1
CDR3nt: TGTGCCAGCAGTCAAACGCCAGGGGACAATGAGCAGTTCTTC
CDR3aa: CASSQTPGDNEQFF

v_gene: TRBV12-3/TRBV12-4
abundance: few
d_gene: .
j_gene: TRBJ2-7
CDR3nt: TGTGCCAGCAGTTACGGTGGGGAGCAGTACTTC
CDR3aa: CASSYGGEQYF

v_gene: TRBV12-3/TRBV12-4
abundance: .
d_gene: TRBD1
j_gene: TRBJ1-5
CDR3nt: TGTGCCAGCGCTCACCGGACAGGGGGCAAGCCCCAGCATTTT
CDR3aa: CASAHRTGGKPQHF

v_gene: TRBV12-3/TRBV12-4
abundance: .
d_gene: TRBD1
j_gene: TRBJ1-1
CDR3nt: TGTGCCAGCAGTAGATACCGGGACAGGGGGTCGGGTGAAGCTTTCTTT
CDR3aa: CASSRYRDRGSGEAFF

v_gene: TRBV14
abundance: many
d_gene: .
j_gene: TRBJ2-1
CDR3nt: TGTGCCAGCAGCCACTCTTCGGTCTACAATGAGCAGTTCTTC
CDR3aa: CASSHSSVYNEQFF

v_gene: TRBV18
abundance: .
d_gene: .
j_gene: TRBJ2-1
CDR3nt: TGTGCCAGCTCACTTCCGGGACTAGGGGGCCTCAATGAGCAGTTCTTC
CDR3aa: CASSLPGLGGLNEQFF

v_gene: TRBV6-2/TRBV6-3
abundance: many
d_gene: .
j_gene: TRBJ1-2
CDR3nt: TGTGCCAGCAGTAACGGCGGGGGCTCTGGCTACACCTTC
CDR3aa: CASSNGGGSGYTF

v_gene: TRBV24-1
abundance: many
d_gene: TRBD1
j_gene: TRBJ2-7
CDR3nt: TGTGCCACCAGTGACCGGGACAGGGCCGTCTCCTACGAGCAGTACTTC
CDR3aa: CATSDRDRAVSYEQYF

v_gene: TRBV29-1
abundance: .
d_gene: .
j_gene: TRBJ1-1
CDR3nt: TGCAGCGTTTCGGGGGAGATGGGATTGTTGAACACTGAAGCTTTCTTT
CDR3aa: CSVSGEMGLLNTEAFF

v_gene: TRBV14
abundance: .
d_gene: TRBD1
j_gene: TRBJ2-1
CDR3nt: TGTGCCAGCAGCCAAGCAACAGGGGCCTTCTACGAGCAGTTCTTC
CDR3aa: CASSQATGAFYEQFF

v_gene: TRBV28
abundance: .
d_gene: .
j_gene: TRBJ1-4
CDR3nt: TGTGCCAGCAGTTGGGAGGGGTACTCGGCTAATGAAAAACTGTTTTTT
CDR3aa: CASSWEGYSANEKLFF

v_gene: TRBV20-1
abundance: few
d_gene: .
j_gene: TRBJ2-7
CDR3nt: TGCAGTGTCCCCCCAACCCCGTCCTACGAGCAGTACTTC
CDR3aa: CSVPPTPSYEQYF

v_gene: TRBV7-2
abundance: .
d_gene: .
j_gene: TRBJ2-7
CDR3nt: TGTGCCAGCAGCCCTTACCCGGGACGGAGCTCCTACGAGCAGTACTTC
CDR3aa: CASSPYPGRSSYEQYF

v_gene: TRBV6-1
abundance: .
d_gene: .
j_gene: TRBJ1-2
CDR3nt: TGTGCCAGCAGTCGACGATCGAGGGACGGACCCGATGGCTACACCTTC
CDR3aa: CASSRRSRDGPDGYTF

v_gene: TRBV29-1
abundance: many
d_gene: .
j_gene: TRBJ2-7
CDR3nt: TGCAGCGTTGCCGGACAGTCTGAGGGCTACGAGCAGTACTTC
CDR3aa: CSVAGQSEGYEQYF

v_gene: TRBV29-1
abundance: many
d_gene: .
j_gene: TRBJ2-3
CDR3nt: TGCAGCGTTGAAACAGGGAGCACAGATACGCAGTATTTT
CDR3aa: CSVETGSTDTQYF

v_gene: TRBV18
abundance: .
d_gene: TRBD1
j_gene: TRBJ2-1
CDR3nt: TGTGCCAGCTCACGGCGCAATCGGGACAGGGGATCTGATGAGCAGTTCTTC
CDR3aa: CASSRRNRDRGSDEQFF

v_gene: TRBV10-3
abundance: .
d_gene: .
j_gene: TRBJ2-1
CDR3nt: TGTGCCATCAGTGACATGGGAAGAGGAAGCCACAATGAGCAGGTCTTC
CDR3aa: CAISDMGRGSHNEQVF

v_gene: TRBV6-6
abundance: few
d_gene: .
j_gene: TRBJ2-7
CDR3nt: TGTGCCAGCGGGTATGGGGAGCAGTACTTC
CDR3aa: CASGYGEQYF

v_gene: TRBV4-1
abundance: .
d_gene: TRBD2
j_gene: TRBJ2-1
CDR3nt: TGCGCCAGCCGATCAGCGGGATCCTACAATGAGCAGTTCTTC
CDR3aa: CASRSAGSYNEQFF

v_gene: TRBV2
abundance: many
d_gene: .
j_gene: TRBJ2-2
CDR3nt: TGTGCCAGCACGAGGGCGCGGACCGGGGAGCTGTTTTTT
CDR3aa: CASTRARTGELFF

v_gene: TRBV5-1
abundance: .
d_gene: TRBD1
j_gene: TRBJ1-3
CDR3nt: TGCGCCAGCAGCCCAACCGGGACAGGCTCTGGAAACACCATATATTTT
CDR3aa: CASSPTGTGSGNTIYF

v_gene: TRBV7-2
abundance: many
d_gene: TRBD2
j_gene: TRBJ2-7
CDR3nt: TGTGCCAGCAGTGCGGCGGGGGGGCGGTACGAGCAGTACTTC
CDR3aa: CASSAAGGRYEQYF